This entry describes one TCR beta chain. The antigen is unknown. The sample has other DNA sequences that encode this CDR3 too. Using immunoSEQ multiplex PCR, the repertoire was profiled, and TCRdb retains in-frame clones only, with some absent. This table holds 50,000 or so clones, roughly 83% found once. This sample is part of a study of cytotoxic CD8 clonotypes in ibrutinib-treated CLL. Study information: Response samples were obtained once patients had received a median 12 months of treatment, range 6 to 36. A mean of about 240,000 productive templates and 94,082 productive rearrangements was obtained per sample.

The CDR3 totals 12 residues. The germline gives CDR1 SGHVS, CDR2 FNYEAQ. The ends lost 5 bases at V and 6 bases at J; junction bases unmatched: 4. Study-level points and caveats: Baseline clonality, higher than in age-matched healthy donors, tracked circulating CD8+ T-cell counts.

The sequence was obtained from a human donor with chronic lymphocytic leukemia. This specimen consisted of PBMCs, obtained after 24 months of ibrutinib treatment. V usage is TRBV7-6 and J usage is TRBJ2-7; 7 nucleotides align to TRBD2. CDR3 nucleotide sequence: TGTGCCAGCAGCCCGACGGGAGGCGAGCAGTACTTC. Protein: CASSPTGGEQYF.